Following are 5 T cell receptor beta chains from one sample sequenced in a study of identical twins. Each CDR3 protein gets one entry after TCRdb re-called the 5' RACE reads with MiXCR. The profile covers 270,000 or so distinct CDR3 sequences, with approximately 8.6% appearing a single time and roughly 3% taken by the ten largest. A further study also used this sample, focusing on yellow fever vaccine responses in identical twins.

The specimen was CD8+ T cells sorted from blood. These receptors all come from a woman aged 18-29 years in good health.

This clonotype was counted at least ten times. The chain links TRBV6-2 or TRBV6-3 to TRBJ2-7; weak D call: TRBD1 (6 bases). This CDR3 spans 12 amino acids. Germline-derived CDR1 and CDR2 are MNHEY and SVGEGT. Trimming removed 7 bases from V and 5 bases from J, with 12 bases in between. In DNA form, the CDR3 reads TGTGCCAGCAACAGAGGGGGAGACGAGCAGTACTTC. This translates into CASNRGGDEQYF.

At least ten counts were recorded for this clonotype. The chain uses TRBV12-3 or TRBV12-4 and TRBJ2-3; D not certain. This CDR3 has 12 residues. Trimming left V 1 base short and J 4 bases short, with 3 bases between. The CDR3: CASSLVSDTQYF. CDR3 DNA sequence: TGTGCCAGCAGTTTAGTGTCAGATACGCAGTATTTT.

The chain recombines TRBV9 with TRBJ2-5; 11 bases fit TRBD1. The CDR3 is 15 residues long. V lost 4 bases and J lost 4; bases outside the gene matches: 6. The germline V gene has CDR1 SGDLS and CDR2 YYNGEE. The CDR3 reads CASSPGTGGRETQYF. The CDR3 coding sequence is TGTGCCAGCAGCCCCGGGACAGGGGGGAGAGAGACCCAGTACTTC.

Many counts were recorded for this clonotype. This chain uses TRBV7-9 with TRBJ2-5, with D possibly being TRBD2 (5 bases). CDR3 length: 14 amino acids. CDR1 and CDR2 from the germline V gene are SEHNR and FQNEAQ (reference sequence). The V gene lost 5 bases and the J gene lost 2 bases, with 12 bases spanning the gap. The CDR3 loop is CASSLDRTQETQYF. CDR3 nucleotide sequence: TGTGCCAGCAGCCTGGACCGGACTCAAGAGACCCAGTACTTC.

The genes are TRBV7-2 and TRBJ2-7; D ambiguous. V lost 4 bases, J lost 4 bases, and 14 bases lay in between. Germline loops: CDR1 SGHTA, CDR2 FQGNSA. This CDR3 contains 14 residues. The chain's CDR3 is CASSSSPGIYEQYF. The CDR3, as DNA: TGTGCCAGCAGCTCCTCGCCGGGTATATACGAGCAGTACTTC.